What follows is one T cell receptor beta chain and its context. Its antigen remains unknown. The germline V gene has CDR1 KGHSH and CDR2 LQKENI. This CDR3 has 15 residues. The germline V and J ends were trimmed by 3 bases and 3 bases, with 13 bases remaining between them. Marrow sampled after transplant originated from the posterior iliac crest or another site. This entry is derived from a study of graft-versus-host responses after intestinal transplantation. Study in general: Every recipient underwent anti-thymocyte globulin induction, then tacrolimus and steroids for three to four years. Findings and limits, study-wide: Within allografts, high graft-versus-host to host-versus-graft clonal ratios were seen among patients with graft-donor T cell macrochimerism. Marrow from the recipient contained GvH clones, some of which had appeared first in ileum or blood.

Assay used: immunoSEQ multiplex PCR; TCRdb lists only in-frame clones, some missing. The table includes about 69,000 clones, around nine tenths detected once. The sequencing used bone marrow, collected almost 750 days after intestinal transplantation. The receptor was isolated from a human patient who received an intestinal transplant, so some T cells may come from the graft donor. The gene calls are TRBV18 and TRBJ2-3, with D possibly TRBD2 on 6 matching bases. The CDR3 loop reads CASSPGRGSTDTQYF. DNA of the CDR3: TGTGCCAGCTCACCTGGGCGGGGCAGTACAGATACGCAGTATTTT.